The sequence of this TCR beta chain was determined in a study of spatial heterogeneity in lung cancer. CDR1 DFQATT and CDR2 SNEGSKA come from the germline V gene (reference sequence). Trimming removed 6 bases from V and 3 bases from J; junction bases left unmatched: 13. This CDR3 spans 15 amino acids. TCRdb re-called the 5' RACE reads through MiXCR, storing one row per CDR3 protein. The sample carries about 48,000 distinct CDR3 sequences, 5.3% recorded once. Stated time point: sample taken at primary tumor resection. Extraction of whole RNA from tumor, nontumor lung or frozen PBMC preceded unsorted sequencing. This clonotype was detected ten times or more.

Sequencing was performed on PBMCs, taken at surgery. The TCR originated in a male donor with early-stage non-small cell lung cancer. The chain is built from TRBV20-1 and TRBJ2-5; 7 nucleotides line up with TRBD2. The CDR3 region is CSAVSPGTTEETQYF. Written as DNA, the CDR3 is TGCAGTGCCGTCTCCCCCGGGACTACCGAAGAGACCCAGTACTTC.